Below, 18 T cell receptor beta chains from the same sample are listed, as sequenced in a study of T cell responses to AZD1222 COVID-19 vaccine. Sequencing used immunoSEQ multiplex PCR; TCRdb keeps in-frame clones, though not all of them. The table has approximately 100,000 clones, about 86% seen once. The material sequenced was peripheral blood, taken on day 0 of AZD1222 vaccination. These receptors were obtained from an adult in good health.

CDR3 sequence reads: CASSSGRGPADNEQFF. In DNA, the CDR3 is TGTGCCAGCAGCTCCGGCAGGGGCCCAGCGGACAATGAGCAGTTCTTC. This chain links TRBV7-2 with TRBJ2-1; the D gene is possibly TRBD1 (6 bases). Germline V gene data show CDR1 as SGHTA and CDR2 as FQGNSA. This CDR3 contains 16 residues. V dropped 4 bases and J dropped 5 bases, with 18 bases sitting between them.

The V call is TRBV28, the J call TRBJ1-2; D ambiguous. Per the germline V gene, CDR1 is MDHEN and CDR2 is SYDVKM. Trimming removed 11 bases from V and 3 bases from J, with 16 bases in between. The CDR3 runs to 13 residues. The CDR3 nucleotides are TGTGCCTCGACCGGGTCTTCCTACTATGGCTACACCTTC. Encoded protein: CASTGSSYYGYTF.

This sequence joins TRBV3-1 (or the pseudogene TRBV3-2) and TRBJ2-7, with 8 bases matching TRBD1. With V trimmed by 4 bases and J by 1 base, 3 bases remained unmatched. The CDR3 loop spans 14 amino acids. Germline V gene data show CDR1 as LGHDT and CDR2 as YNNKEL (reference sequence). CDR3 DNA sequence: TGTGCCAGCAGCCCGCGGACAGGGTCCTACGAGCAGTACTTC. Its translation is CASSPRTGSYEQYF.

V is TRBV28 and J is TRBJ1-6; D ambiguous. Germline assignment: CDR1 MDHEN and CDR2 SYDVKM. The CDR3 contains 13 residues. Deletions cut 5 bases from V and 11 bases from J, with 13 bases between. The CDR3 DNA reads as TGTGCCAGCAGTCCCGATGGCCGGACACCCCTCCACTTT. It encodes CASSPDGRTPLHF.

The chain joins TRBV18 to TRBJ1-1; 10 bases align to TRBD1. The germline V gene encodes CDR1 KGHSH and CDR2 LQKENI. The CDR3 loop spans 15 amino acids. J was trimmed by 1 base and V by 3 bases; bases with no gene match: 2. The CDR3, as DNA: TGTGCCAGCTCACCCGACAGGGGGCGGAACACTGAAGCTTTCTTT. Amino acids: CASSPDRGRNTEAFF.

This clone was observed a single time. The rearrangement links TRBV5-4 to TRBJ2-3, with D uncertain. Germline CDR1 reads SGHNT; CDR2 reads YYREEE (reference sequence). The CDR3 is 13 amino acids. Between the trimmed V and J ends, which lost 1 base and 5 bases, there was a span of 8 bases. CDR3 coding DNA: TGTGCCAGCAGCTTGAATTTGGAAGATACGCAGTATTTT. Its translation is CASSLNLEDTQYF.

The chain recombines TRBV5-4 with TRBJ1-4; no definite D call. Per the germline V gene, CDR1 is SGHNT and CDR2 is YYREEE (reference sequence). The V gene lost 0 bases and the J gene lost 0 bases, with 6 bases spanning the gap. This CDR3 contains 15 residues. DNA of the CDR3: TGTGCCAGCAGCTTGGGGGGTTCAACTAATGAAAAACTGTTTTTT. It translates to CASSLGGSTNEKLFF.

This clone was detected only once. The V call is TRBV7-9, the J call TRBJ1-4; the match to TRBD1 covers 9 bases. Germline lookup yields CDR1 SEHNR and CDR2 FQNEAQ (reference sequence). Trimming at V came to 1 base and at J to 0 bases, leaving 0 bases not matched to a gene. The CDR3 has 16 amino acids. The CDR3, as DNA: TGTGCCAGCAGCTTAGGGACAGGGGCAACTAATGAAAAACTGTTTTTT. It translates to CASSLGTGATNEKLFF.

The chain recombines TRBV6-5 with TRBJ2-7, with 7 bases matching TRBD2. Germline-derived CDR1 and CDR2 are MNHEY and SVGAGI. Trimming removed 1 base from V and 2 bases from J; junction bases left unmatched: 5. CDR3 length: 15 amino acids. CDR3 sequence: CASSYWREPAYEQYF. As DNA, the CDR3 is TGTGCCAGCAGTTACTGGCGGGAGCCCGCCTACGAGCAGTACTTC.

The gene calls are TRBV12-3 or TRBV12-4 and TRBJ2-7; D gene uncertain. V was trimmed by 5 bases and J by 6 bases, leaving 8 bases between them. CDR3 length equals 11 residues. The CDR3 loop is CASSNPAEQYF. The CDR3, as DNA: TGTGCCAGCAGTAACCCCGCCGAGCAGTACTTC.

J is TRBJ2-5 and V is TRBV29-1; possible D gene TRBD1, 7 bases. Trimming took off 5 bases at V and 4 bases at J, with 17 bases between the two ends. Germline values: CDR1 SQVTM, CDR2 ANQGSEA. The CDR3 spans 14 residues. CDR3 amino acids: CSVRNRGGGETQYF. The CDR3 coding sequence is TGCAGCGTTAGGAACAGGGGAGGTGGAGAGACCCAGTACTTC.

The V gene is TRBV28, the J gene TRBJ2-7; 8 bases are shared with TRBD1. Germline V gives CDR1 MDHEN, CDR2 SYDVKM. CDR3 length: 13 amino acids. The V segment lost 3 bases and the J segment 2 bases; nucleotides outside the gene matches: 0. The CDR3 sequence is CASSLTGAYEQYF. The CDR3 DNA follows: TGTGCCAGCAGTTTGACAGGGGCCTACGAGCAGTACTTC.

This chain joins TRBV18 and TRBJ1-5; D not resolved. The CDR3 extends over 14 amino acids. Germline V lookup: CDR1 KGHSH, CDR2 LQKENI. Trimming left V 3 bases short and J 4 bases short, with 10 bases between. The CDR3 coding sequence is TGTGCCAGCTCACCCGGACTCTTGAATCAGCCCCAGCATTTT. This encodes CASSPGLLNQPQHF.

The V and J genes are TRBV15 and TRBJ1-5; maybe TRBD1 (5 bases). Per the germline V gene, CDR1 is LNHNV and CDR2 is YYDKDF (reference sequence). V gave up 0 bases and J gave up 2 bases, with 8 bases separating them. The CDR3 is 15 amino acids. The DNA for the CDR3 is TGTGCCACCAGCAGAGACGGGGGAGGCAATCAGCCCCAGCATTTT. Its protein is CATSRDGGGNQPQHF.

The chain has TRBV28 and TRBJ1-1, with no clear D. Trimming removed 3 bases from V and 2 bases from J, with 7 bases in between. Germline values: CDR1 MDHEN, CDR2 SYDVKM. This CDR3 is built from 13 residues. The CDR3 here is CASSLRSNTEAFF. CDR3 DNA sequence: TGTGCCAGCAGTTTGCGCAGTAACACTGAAGCTTTCTTT.

This clone was observed a single time. The chain combines TRBV6-1 with TRBJ2-2; no firm D call. CDR1 and CDR2 (germline): MNHNS, SASEGT. Trimming removed 3 bases from V and 0 bases from J, with 5 bases in between. The CDR3 sequence is 14 residues long. CDR3 in amino acids: CASSEATNTGELFF. In DNA, the CDR3 is TGTGCCAGCAGTGAGGCTACGAACACCGGGGAGCTGTTTTTT.

The V gene is TRBV7-2, the J gene TRBJ1-2; weak D call: TRBD1 (6 bases). This CDR3 region has 14 residues. V lost 4 bases and J lost 0, with 9 bases in between. CDR1 and CDR2 (germline): SGHTA, FQGNSA. CDR3: CASSSRTANYGYTF. CDR3 DNA sequence: TGTGCCAGCAGCTCCCGGACAGCTAACTATGGCTACACCTTC.

V usage is TRBV2 and J usage is TRBJ2-1, with TRBD1 identical over 7 bases. This CDR3 is built from 14 residues. Germline V gene lookup returns CDR1 SNHLY and CDR2 FYNNEI. J gave up 2 bases and V 8 bases, and 6 bases lay outside the gene matches. The CDR3 loop is CASLDRATYNEQFF. The CDR3 coding sequence is TGTGCCAGCCTTGACAGGGCGACCTACAATGAGCAGTTCTTC.